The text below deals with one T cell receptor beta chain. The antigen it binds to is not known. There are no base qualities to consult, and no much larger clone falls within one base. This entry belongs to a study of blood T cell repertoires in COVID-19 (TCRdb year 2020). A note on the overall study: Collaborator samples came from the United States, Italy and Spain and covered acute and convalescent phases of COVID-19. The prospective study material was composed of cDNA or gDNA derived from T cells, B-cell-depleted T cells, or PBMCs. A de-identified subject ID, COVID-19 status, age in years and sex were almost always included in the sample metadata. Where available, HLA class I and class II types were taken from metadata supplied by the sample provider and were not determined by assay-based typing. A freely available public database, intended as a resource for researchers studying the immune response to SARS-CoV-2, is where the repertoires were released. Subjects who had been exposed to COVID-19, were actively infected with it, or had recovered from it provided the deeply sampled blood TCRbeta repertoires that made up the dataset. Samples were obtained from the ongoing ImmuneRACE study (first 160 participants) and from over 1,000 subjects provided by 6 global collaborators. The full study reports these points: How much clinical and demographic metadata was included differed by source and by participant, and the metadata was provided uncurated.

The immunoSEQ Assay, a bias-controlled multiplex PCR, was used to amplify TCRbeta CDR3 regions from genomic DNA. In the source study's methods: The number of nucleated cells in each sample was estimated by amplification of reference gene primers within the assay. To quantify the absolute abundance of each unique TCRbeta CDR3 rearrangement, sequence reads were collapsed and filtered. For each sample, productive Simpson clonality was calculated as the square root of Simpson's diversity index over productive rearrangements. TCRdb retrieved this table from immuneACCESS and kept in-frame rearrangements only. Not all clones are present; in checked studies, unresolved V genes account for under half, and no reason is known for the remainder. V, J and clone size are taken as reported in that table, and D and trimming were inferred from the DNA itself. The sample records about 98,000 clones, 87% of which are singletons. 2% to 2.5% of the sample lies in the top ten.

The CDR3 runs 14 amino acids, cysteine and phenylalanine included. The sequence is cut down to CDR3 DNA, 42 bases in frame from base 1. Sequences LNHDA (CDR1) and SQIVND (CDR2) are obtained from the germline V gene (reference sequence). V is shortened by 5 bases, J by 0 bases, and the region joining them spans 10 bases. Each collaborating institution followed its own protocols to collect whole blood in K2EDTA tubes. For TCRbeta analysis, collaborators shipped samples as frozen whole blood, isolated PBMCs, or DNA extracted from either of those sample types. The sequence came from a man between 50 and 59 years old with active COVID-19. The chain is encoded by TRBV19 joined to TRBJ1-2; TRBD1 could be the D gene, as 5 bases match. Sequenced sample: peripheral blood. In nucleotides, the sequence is TGTGCCAGTAGTTTGGGGGGGGCTAACTATGGCTACACCTTC. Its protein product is CASSLGGANYGYTF. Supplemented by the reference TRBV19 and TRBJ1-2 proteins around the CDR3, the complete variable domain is DGGITQSPKYLFRKEGQNVTLSCEQNLNHDAMYWYRQDPGQGLRLIYYSQIVNDFQKGDIAEGYSVSREKKESFPLTVTSAQKNPTAFYLCASSLGGANYGYTFGSGTRLTVV.